The clone carrying this T cell receptor (beta chain) was seen once. Trimming removed 0 bases from V and 11 bases from J; junction bases left unmatched: 7. CDR3 length: 14 amino acids. The V gene's germline CDR1 is GTSNPN and CDR2 SVGIG (reference sequence). Sequenced by immunoSEQ multiplex PCR; TCRdb stores in-frame clones only, minus some. The top ten hold around 30% of the sample, which has some 120,000 clones, roughly 91% seen once. This sample is drawn from a study of T cell responses to AZD1222 COVID-19 vaccine. This receptor was obtained from an adult in good health. This sample comprised peripheral blood, obtained on day 0 of AZD1222 vaccination. The J gene is TRBJ1-1, the V gene TRBV30; 12 bases match TRBD1. Written as DNA, the CDR3 is TGTGCCTGGAGTGTATTGGGACAGGGGGCGTCGGCTTTCTTT. Amino acid sequence: CAWSVLGQGASAFF. The entire variable domain, with the rest obtained from reference TRBV30 and TRBJ1-1, is as follows: SQTIHQWPATLVQPVGSPLSLECTVEGTSNPNLYWYRQAAGRGLQLLFYSVGIGQISSEVPQNLSASRPQDRQFILSSKKLLLSDSGFYLCAWSVLGQGASAFFGQGTRLTVV.